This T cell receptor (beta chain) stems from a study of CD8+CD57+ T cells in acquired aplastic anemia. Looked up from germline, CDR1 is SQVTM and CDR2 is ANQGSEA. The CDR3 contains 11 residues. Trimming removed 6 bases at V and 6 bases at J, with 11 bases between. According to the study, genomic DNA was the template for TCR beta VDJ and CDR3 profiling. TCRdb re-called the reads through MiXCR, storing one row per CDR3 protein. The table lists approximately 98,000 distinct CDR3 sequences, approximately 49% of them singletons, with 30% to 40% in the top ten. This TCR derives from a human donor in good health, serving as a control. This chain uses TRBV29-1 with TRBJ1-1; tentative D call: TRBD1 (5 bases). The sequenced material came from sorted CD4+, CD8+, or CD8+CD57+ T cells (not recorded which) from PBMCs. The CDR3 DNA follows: TGCAGCGTGCGGGACGGCTCTGAAGCTTTCTTT. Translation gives CSVRDGSEAFF.